This entry features one T cell receptor beta chain sequence. No antigen is known for it. No qualities accompany the bases; no much larger clone lies one base away. This specimen belongs to a study of cytomegalovirus exposure and HLA in healthy donors (dated by TCRdb to the late 2010s). Study-level background: In an earlier analysis of 587 of the donors, about 260 Gb of sequence data and some 100 million unique TCR beta sequences from roughly 180 million T cells were reported. A handful of DR-DQ haplotypes were handled as single units for association and clustering because linkage in the cohort was strong. The study profiled the T cell repertoires of more than 500 subjects by immunosequencing and related them to cytomegalovirus serostatus. On average, roughly 200,000 unique TCR beta nucleotide sequences were sequenced per donor among a few hundred genotyped donors of the cohort, with roughly 18% of those sequences being non-productive. Donor age, sex, ethnicity and CMV serostatus were compiled alongside the repertoire data. Class I and class II HLA loci were covered by the typing at four-digit resolution. The genetic ancestry cluster associated with self-reported Caucasian donors included about 81% of the roughly 400 genotyped donors. High-throughput TCR immunosequencing, statistical association of individual TCRs with disease status, and machine learning were combined to predict cytomegalovirus infection status. Approximately 300 gigabases of sequencing data and 91 million or so unique TCR sequences made up an early release that covered over 550 HLA-typed donors. A later genetic analysis used genome-wide SNP genotypes for about 65% of the 666 donors, treating that subset as a discovery cohort. Every repertoire in the discovery cohort had been generated on one and the same sequencing platform. In a later analysis, previously published TCR beta repertoires from 500 to 750 donors were re-analyzed and high-resolution HLA genotyping was added so that TCR occurrence patterns could be studied. The later analysis used no new phenotypic data to find candidate immune exposures, relying instead on TCR beta sequences and their occurrence across donors. An earlier analysis of some 500 of the donors applied high-throughput TCR beta sequencing to assess whether each TCR beta V gene segment acted as functional or pseudogenic. Typing coverage differed by locus: A, B, C, DRB1 and DQB1 were typed in roughly 620-640 donors, DQA1 in 500 to 550, DPA1 in around 610, and DPB1 in roughly 470. The aim of the study was to test whether cataloging public T cell receptors could identify signatures of past pathogen exposure. Besides the first cohort of under 700 subjects, a separate validation cohort made up of 120 or so different subjects was used.

V is cut back by 6 bases and J by 2 bases, with 5 bases in the junction unmatched. Counted from cysteine to phenylalanine, this CDR3 has 14 amino acids. Solely the CDR3 DNA is kept, with 42 bases framed from the first base. Taken from the germline V gene, the CDR1 and CDR2 loops are KGHSH and LQKENI. The cohort was made up of under 800 healthy bone marrow donors. Cohort members were all nominally healthy when sampled, although unrecorded immune exposures were likely present. The donor tested CMV seropositive, placing the donor among the 250 to 300 seropositive members of the cohort. Every donor gave a peripheral blood sample, and the peripheral blood mononuclear cells from that sample were used for TCR beta sequencing. Genomic DNA was extracted from the blood cell samples with the Qiagen DNeasy Blood Extraction Kit. The receptor library was made with the immunoSEQ multiplex PCR assay. The multiplex PCR relied on a mix of 60 forward primers for TCR Vbeta segments and 13 reverse primers for TCR Jbeta segments. A multiplex PCR assay on genomic DNA amplified the CDR3 region of rearranged TCR beta genes. Amplified TCR beta libraries were sequenced as 87-base-pair reads on the Illumina HiSeq System. Concerning the study's data processing: A later analysis tallied 80 million to 95 million unique TCR beta chains across the 610 or so repertoires, and about 12 million of those chains were shared by two or more donors. A nearest-neighbor algorithm error-corrected the raw reads and collapsed the reads into unique sequences, merging closely related sequences to remove PCR and sequencing errors. CDR3 sequences were aligned to IMGT reference sequences to assign V, D and J gene segments. For a sequence to be retained, a match of at least six nucleotides was required to both a V gene segment and a J gene segment. Rearrangements were classified as productive when the CDR3 lacked stop codons and remained in frame with V and J, and all other rearrangements were classified as non-productive. CDR3 was defined by IMGT convention, running from the second conserved V-encoded cysteine to the conserved J-encoded phenylalanine. The earlier analysis of about 530 of the donors excluded any sequence lacking an unambiguous match to a single V gene segment. An earlier analysis of several hundred of the donors called V segments functional above 56.7% productive rearrangements and segregating when the between-donor standard deviation exceeded 5%. A statistical classification framework was built for diagnosing cytomegalovirus status from the catalog of TCR beta chain sequences. A later analysis assigned V and J genes by comparing TCR nucleotide sequences with IMGT/GENE-DB human TR gene sequences. The TCRdist pipeline was used in a later analysis to assign CDR3 sequences and most-parsimonious VDJ recombination scenarios. A later analysis defined each TCR beta chain by its CDR3 amino acid sequence plus V-gene family, and excluded reads lacking a unique V-gene family. To address suspected cross-contamination and a sequencing artifact, a later analysis removed 592 highly shared, low-generation-probability nucleotide sequences. In a later analysis, a clonal expansion index for each public chain was calculated from normalized within-repertoire ranks of inferred template counts. In a later analysis, generation probabilities were computed with a VDJ recombination model fitted to out-of-frame rearrangements, and the resulting probabilities were checked against IGoR. In a later analysis, hypergeometric tests were used to score TCR-TCR, TCR-HLA and TCR-CMV co-occurrence, with a repertoire-size bias correction applied to TCR pairs. A later analysis estimated false discovery rates by permuting HLA or CMV assignments 20 times. A later analysis grouped co-occurring TCRs with DBSCAN, adding TCRdist sequence similarity when clustering within HLA-allele-positive subsets. Co-occurrence clustering excluded repertoires with fewer than 30,000 or more than 120,000 public chains, plus five with anomalous nucleotide sharing. TCRdb holds this immuneACCESS table with in-frame rearrangements only. Some clones are missing; in checked studies, unresolved V genes explain under half, and the rest has no known cause. That table furnishes V, J and clone size, whereas the DNA furnished D and trimming. The sample has some 140,000 clones on record, 80% of them singletons. Of the sample, over 5% falls within the top ten clones.

The paper's findings and limits, for the study overall: According to a later genetic analysis, donors in an Asian-associated ancestry cluster had fewer N-insertions in productive TCRs than the roughly 700-donor mean. In the study, around 160 TCR beta chains were listed as associated with cytomegalovirus. A further reported finding was that TCR beta sequences accurately predicted the HLA-A and HLA-B alleles for most subjects in the first cohort. Only TCR beta chains were sequenced in this cohort, and the absence of alpha or paired-chain data limited detectable features. A few of the identified cytomegalovirus-associated TCR beta chains were confirmed in vitro to be specific for cytomegalovirus antigens. For the cohort, immune exposure information was limited to CMV serostatus. A group of highly shared sequence variants was considered likely to be a technical artifact of the sequencing pipeline. When HLA alleles, especially DR and DQ, strongly co-occurred, attributing TCR associations to individual alleles was difficult. The earlier analysis of around 600 of the donors excluded some 16 rarely observed V segments, including chromosome 9 orphons, because counts were too low. The authors suggested that the approach could potentially be generalized to other disease states and immunological phenotypes. According to a later analysis, parvovirus B19, influenza, CMV and Epstein-Barr virus appeared linked to several top co-occurrence clusters. According to a later analysis, TCR association rates differed among HLA loci, with DRB1 alleles showing the most associated TCRs and HLA-C alleles showing the fewest. An association between a missense DCLRE1C variant and V-gene and J-gene trimming of TCR beta chains was found in a later genetic analysis and replicated in an independent cohort. Because some donors lacked HLA typing at each locus, the association tests relied only on the typed subset. Across donors, most TCR sequences were observed very rarely, whereas some public TCRs were present in many individuals. Correlated functional status among segregating V segments might reflect linkage disequilibrium, but an unknown experimental factor could not be ruled out. Some IMGT-functional V segments, including TRBV6-2 and TRBV6-3, could not be told apart with the 87-base-pair reads, so those segments were excluded. Roughly uniform sequencing depth across donors was assumed in presence/absence analyses, although this assumption may not hold. Most CMV-associated TCR beta chains appeared to be HLA-restricted in a later analysis, and the HLA associations seemed to be driven largely by CMV exposure. In a later analysis, HLA-associated TCR beta chains were found to be more clonally expanded and to have lower generation probabilities than equally common non-associated chains. Specific HLA alleles were associated with 15,000 to 20,000 TCR beta sequences at a false discovery rate of 0.05 in a later analysis. The classifier was reported to diagnose cytomegalovirus status with high specificity and sensitivity in both the original cohort and the validation cohort. In an earlier analysis of about 550 of the donors, most TCR beta V segments were observed in productive rearrangements about 90% or about 30% of the time, broadly matching IMGT annotations.

Sequencing used PBMCs. This sequence originates from a woman between 35 and 50 years old in good health and CMV-seropositive. The chain is assembled from TRBV18 and TRBJ1-1; 8 of the junction bases match TRBD1. The CDR3 amino acid sequence is: CASSLDRANTEAFF. Read as DNA, the sequence is TGTGCCAGCTCCCTGGACAGGGCAAACACTGAAGCTTTCTTT.